These 4 T cell receptor beta chains share one sample of origin, sequenced in a study of Ad26.COV2.S vaccination and SARS-CoV-2 variants. Produced via immunoSEQ multiplex PCR; TCRdb's table is partial and in-frame only. The data contain 350,000 to 450,000 clones, around 92% of them singletons. This sample comprised peripheral blood, obtained after recovery from COVID-19. The receptors were sampled from a human donor who had recovered from COVID-19.

The chain has TRBV11-1 and TRBJ2-5; perhaps TRBD2 as D (6 bases). Trimming shortened V by 5 bases and J by 7 bases, and 14 bases separated the two germline ends. Germline lookup yields CDR1 SGHAT and CDR2 FQDESV (reference sequence). The CDR3 length is 13 residues. The CDR3 DNA reads as TGTGCCAGCAGCGAGGAGGGGCCCGGGACCCAGTACTTC. Protein: CASSEEGPGTQYF.

V and J are TRBV4-3 and TRBJ2-5, with TRBD2 as a possible D gene (5 bases). Germline assignment: CDR1 LGHNA and CDR2 YSLEER. The ends were cut back, 0 bases at V and 1 base at J, with 9 bases in the middle. The CDR3 totals 15 residues. The CDR3 nucleotides are TGCGCCAGCAGCCAAGATATCCGGGGCCAAGAGACCCAGTACTTC. This codes for CASSQDIRGQETQYF.

V and J are TRBV7-2 and TRBJ2-5; D ambiguous. The ends were cut back, 5 bases at V and 3 bases at J, with 13 bases in the middle. The CDR3 sequence is 14 residues long. Germline assignment: CDR1 SGHTA and CDR2 FQGNSA. CDR3 protein: CASSPLTWEETQYF. The CDR3 bases are TGTGCCAGCAGCCCCTTGACTTGGGAAGAGACCCAGTACTTC. The full variable domain, its missing parts supplied by reference TRBV7-2 and TRBJ2-5, is GAGVSQSPSNKVTEKGKDVELRCDPISGHTALYWYRQSLGQGLEFLIYFQGNSAPDKSGLPSDRFSAERTGGSVSTLTIQRTQQEDSAVYLCASSPLTWEETQYFGPGTRLLVL.

The V gene is TRBV7-2, the J gene TRBJ2-7, with TRBD2 matching 8 bases. CDR1 SGHTA and CDR2 FQGNSA come from the germline V gene. Unmatched junction bases numbered 4, after V lost 0 bases and J lost 0 bases. The CDR3 extends over 16 amino acids. CDR3 coding DNA: TGTGCCAGCAGCTTAGCGGTTAGCGGGGACTCCTACGAGCAGTACTTC. It yields the protein CASSLAVSGDSYEQYF.